The 30 T cell receptor beta chains presented below share a single source sample, sequenced in a study of monozygotic twins with inflammatory bowel disease. TCRdb re-called the 5' RACE reads, yielding one record per CDR3 amino acid sequence without DNA. The listing records 300,000 to 450,000 distinct CDR3 sequences. The sample taken for sequencing was blood. The source is a human donor with ulcerative colitis or Crohn's disease, or a healthy co-twin of an affected twin (not recorded which).

The CDR3 sequence is CAWSVFGANVLTF. V usage is TRBV30 and J usage is TRBJ2-6. The CDR3 extends over 13 amino acids. Germline V gene lookup returns CDR1 GTSNPN and CDR2 SVGIG (reference sequence).

The chain recombines TRBV15 with TRBJ1-6. This CDR3 contains 15 residues. Germline V gives CDR1 LNHNV, CDR2 YYDKDF (reference sequence). The CDR3 sequence is CATSRVFEGSSPLHF. The variable domain in full, completed from reference TRBV15 and TRBJ1-6, reads DAMVIQNPRYQVTQFGKPVTLSCSQTLNHNVMYWYQQKSSQAPKLLFHYYDKDFNNEADTPDNFQSRRPNTSFCFLDIRSPGLGDTAMYLCATSRVFEGSSPLHFGNGTRLTVT.

The chain links TRBV24-1 to TRBJ2-5; the TCRdb call, TRBD1, lacks DNA for checking. Germline V lookup: CDR1 KGHDR, CDR2 SFDVKD. This CDR3 has 17 residues. CDR3 in amino acids: CATSDDRGPLYQETQYF.

The gene calls are TRBV12-3 or TRBV12-4 and TRBJ2-7; the TCRdb call, TRBD1, lacks DNA for checking. The CDR3 extends over 15 amino acids. CDR3 sequence: CASRSPGQRTYEQYF.

V usage is TRBV20-1 and J usage is TRBJ2-1; TCRdb's D call of TRBD1 is untestable without DNA. Per germline, CDR1 DFQATT and CDR2 SNEGSKA (reference sequence). The CDR3 consists of 13 residues. The CDR3 protein is CSARDRGADEQFF.

The rearrangement uses TRBV3-1 and TRBJ1-5. Germline-derived CDR1 and CDR2 are LGHDT and YNNKEL (reference sequence). The CDR3 consists of 14 residues. The chain's CDR3 is CASSQSQGSQPQHF.

The chain couples TRBV12-5 to TRBJ1-1. CDR3 size: 16 residues. Germline V gene sequence: CDR1 LGHNT, CDR2 FRNRAP. CDR3 sequence: CASGLVPHREGTEAFF. Full variable domain (outside the CDR3, taken from reference TRBV12-5 and TRBJ1-1): DARVTQTPRHKVTEMGQEVTMRCQPILGHNTVFWYRQTMMQGLELLAYFRNRAPLDDSGMPKDRFSAEMPDATLATLKIQPSEPRDSAVYFCASGLVPHREGTEAFFGQGTRLTVV.

The chain is built from TRBV4-3 and TRBJ2-7. CDR1 and CDR2 from the germline V gene are LGHNA and YSLEER. The CDR3 extends over 15 amino acids. CDR3 amino acids: CASTSNLQDSYEQYF.

The rearrangement joins TRBV7-9 to TRBJ2-1; the TCRdb call, TRBD1, lacks DNA for checking. CDR1 is SEHNR, CDR2 FQNEAQ, per germline (reference sequence). This CDR3 region has 13 residues. The CDR3 protein is CASSLVGVNEQFF. The full variable domain, its missing parts supplied by reference TRBV7-9 and TRBJ2-1, is DTGVSQNPRHKITKRGQNVTFRCDPISEHNRLYWYRQTLGQGPEFLTYFQNEAQLEKSRLLSDRFSAERPKGSFSTLEIQRTEQGDSAMYLCASSLVGVNEQFFGPGTRLTVL.

The chain employs TRBV5-1 and TRBJ2-3; TCRdb's D gene call, TRBD2, goes unchecked for lack of DNA. Germline values: CDR1 SGHRS, CDR2 YFSETQ. This CDR3 spans 16 amino acids. The CDR3 is CASSLGAGGATDTQYF.

This sequence joins TRBV7-8 and TRBJ2-7; the D gene TCRdb calls, TRBD1, cannot be checked with no DNA. This CDR3 is built from 11 residues. The germline V gene encodes CDR1 SGHVS and CDR2 FQNEAQ. The CDR3 here is CASRQGHEQYF.

The chain has TRBV11-2 and TRBJ2-7. The germline CDR1 and CDR2 sequences are SGHAT and FQNNGV. The CDR3 covers 12 residues. CDR3 amino acids: CASSFDSHEQYF.

The chain links TRBV5-1 to TRBJ2-5; lacking DNA, the TRBD2 call made by TCRdb goes unchecked. The CDR3 consists of 19 residues. Germline CDR1 and CDR2: SGHRS and YFSETQ. CDR3 sequence: CASSQATSGGKDNQETQYF.

J is TRBJ1-5 and V is TRBV7-2. Germline assignment: CDR1 SGHTA and CDR2 FQGNSA. This CDR3 comprises 14 residues. The CDR3 sequence is CASSERTRFQPQHF.

CDR3 in amino acids: CASSWASGGQETQYF. This chain uses TRBV5-1 with TRBJ2-5; the D gene TCRdb calls, TRBD1, cannot be checked with no DNA. Germline CDR1 SGHRS, CDR2 YFSETQ. The length of the CDR3 is 15 residues.

The rearrangement links TRBV4-2 to TRBJ2-5. Germline V gene lookup returns CDR1 LGHNA and CDR2 YNFKEQ. CDR3 size: 12 residues. CDR3 region: CASSQDGRTQYF.

This chain joins TRBV6-5 and TRBJ1-2; without DNA, the TCRdb call of TRBD1 cannot be checked. Germline V lookup: CDR1 MNHEY, CDR2 SVGAGI. The CDR3 covers 15 residues. CDR3: CASSYRDRGRGGYTF.

The CDR3 protein is CASSMAVGFFQPQHF. The chain employs TRBV19 and TRBJ1-5. CDR1 and CDR2 from the germline V gene are LNHDA and SQIVND (reference sequence). The CDR3 runs 15 residues.

The chain uses TRBV3-1 and TRBJ2-1; TCRdb's D gene call, TRBD1, goes unchecked for lack of DNA. This CDR3 is built from 17 residues. Germline CDR1 and CDR2: LGHDT and YNNKEL (reference sequence). The CDR3 loop is CASSQVPRGGNYNEQFF.

The V call is TRBV6-4, the J call TRBJ2-2; the D call of TRBD2 rests on TCRdb alone, since no DNA is present to check it. Germline CDR1 reads MRHNA; CDR2 reads SNTAGT. The length of the CDR3 is 13 residues. CDR3 amino acids: CASSPAATGELFF.

The chain carries TRBV7-6 and TRBJ2-7; TCRdb reports TRBD1, a call that lacks DNA to check it against. There are 15 residues in the CDR3. Germline values: CDR1 SGHVS, CDR2 FNYEAQ. The CDR3 sequence: CASSSATGGSYEQYF.

This rearrangement joins TRBV2 to TRBJ1-2; TCRdb's D gene call, TRBD1, goes unchecked for lack of DNA. The germline V gene encodes CDR1 SNHLY and CDR2 FYNNEI. The CDR3 has 15 amino acids. The CDR3 is CASSEWDNPNYGYTF.

The J gene is TRBJ2-7, the V gene TRBV18. The CDR3 has 15 amino acids. Per the germline V gene, CDR1 is KGHSH and CDR2 is LQKENI. CDR3 sequence: CASSQPGLSSYEQYF. Full variable domain (rest looked up from reference TRBV18 and TRBJ2-7): NAGVMQNPRHLVRRRGQEARLRCSPMKGHSHVYWYRQLPEEGLKFMVYLQKENIIDESGMPKERFSAEFPKEGPSILRIQQVVRGDSAAYFCASSQPGLSSYEQYFGPGTRLTVT.

V and J are TRBV12-3 or TRBV12-4 and TRBJ2-7; TCRdb returns TRBD1, unconfirmable since there is no DNA. This CDR3 region has 15 residues. CDR3 sequence: CASSLDRDTLYEQYF.

This chain's CDR3 is CASSLDRVVPGNTIYF. V and J are TRBV11-2 and TRBJ1-3. The germline CDR1 and CDR2 sequences are SGHAT and FQNNGV. The CDR3 consists of 16 residues.

The rearrangement links TRBV19 to TRBJ2-1. This CDR3 has 17 residues. CDR1 is LNHDA, CDR2 SQIVND, per germline (reference sequence). The CDR3 sequence is CASSILRKKSSYNEQFF.

The chain combines TRBV20-1 with TRBJ1-1; TCRdb gives TRBD1 as the D gene, but with no DNA this cannot be confirmed. The CDR3 is 14 residues long. Germline loops: CDR1 DFQATT, CDR2 SNEGSKA (reference sequence). The CDR3 protein is CSAPRTGDDTEAFF.

The chain recombines TRBV6-6 with TRBJ1-5; absent DNA, TCRdb's TRBD1 call cannot be checked. CDR1 and CDR2 from the germline V gene are MNHNY and SVGAGI (reference sequence). CDR3 length: 14 residues. CDR3 in amino acids: CASTIQGAIQPQHF.

V is TRBV11-2 and J is TRBJ2-7; TCRdb gives TRBD1 as the D gene, but with no DNA this cannot be confirmed. This CDR3 has 15 amino acids. Germline CDR1 reads SGHAT; CDR2 reads FQNNGV. CDR3 region: CASSLSRGRGYEQYF. The full variable domain, completed using reference TRBV11-2 and TRBJ2-7, is EAGVAQSPRYKIIEKRQSVAFWCNPISGHATLYWYQQILGQGPKLLIQFQNNGVVDDSQLPKDRFSAERLKGVDSTLKIQPAKLEDSAVYLCASSLSRGRGYEQYFGPGTRLTVT.

The chain recombines TRBV5-1 with TRBJ2-7; TCRdb picks TRBD1, but there is no DNA to check that call. The CDR3 runs to 15 residues. The germline CDR1 and CDR2 sequences are SGHRS and YFSETQ. The CDR3 here is CASSLGQGMTYEQYF.